Detailed here is one T cell receptor (beta chain). This specimen comes from a study of patients and donors after allogeneic stem cell transplantation. The V and J ends lost 4 bases and 2 bases respectively, with 8 bases between them. From germline, CDR1 is MGHDK and CDR2 SYGVNS. The CDR3 extends over 13 amino acids. TCRdb itself ran the RT-PCR reads through MiXCR, one entry per CDR3 protein. This sample yields hundreds of thousands of distinct CDR3 sequences, of which less than 15% are seen a single time; 11% belongs to the top ten. This receptor was obtained from a human donor who was either an allogeneic HSCT recipient or a stem cell or donor lymphocyte infusion donor (not recorded which). It is not recorded whose cells these are; they may come from a transplant donor. The chain uses TRBV25-1 and TRBJ1-2; D unresolved. What was sequenced was blood, either unsorted or a sorted T cell fraction (not recorded which). CDR3 bases: TGTGCCAGCAGTGCCCGGGTCAACTATGGCTACACCTTC. The encoded protein is CASSARVNYGYTF.